Below, 32 T cell receptor beta chains from the same sample are listed, as sequenced in a study of radiotherapy plus CTLA-4 blockade in lung cancer. TCRdb keeps only in-frame clones here, not all; method: immunoSEQ multiplex PCR. The data contain 85,000 to 90,000 clones, approximately 86% of them singletons. The source material was peripheral blood, sampled from a patient treated with radiotherapy plus ipilimumab. The source is a human donor with non-small cell lung cancer that progressed on radiotherapy plus ipilimumab.

The chain uses TRBV6-5 and TRBJ1-2, with D tentatively TRBD1 (5 bases). Trimming cost V 6 bases and J 10 bases, with 21 bases left between them. Germline assignment: CDR1 MNHEY and CDR2 SVGAGI. CDR3 size: 14 residues. The CDR3 sequence: CASRSSTAHLAYTF. CDR3 nucleotide sequence: TGTGCCAGCAGATCATCGACAGCCCATTTAGCCTACACCTTC.

This clone was observed once. This chain uses TRBV6-5 with TRBJ1-5; D is ambiguous. This CDR3 is 12 amino acids long. V was trimmed by 5 bases and J by 2 bases, leaving 4 bases between them. Germline V gene data show CDR1 as MNHEY and CDR2 as SVGAGI. The chain's CDR3 is CASSAGNQPQHF. The CDR3 DNA reads as TGTGCCAGCAGTGCCGGCAATCAGCCCCAGCATTTT.

The chain uses TRBV30 and TRBJ1-5; D is undetermined. Germline V gene sequence: CDR1 GTSNPN, CDR2 SVGIG (reference sequence). The CDR3 is 16 residues long. V lost 4 bases and J lost 4, with 20 bases in between. Here the CDR3 reads CAWKDRLALSNQPQHF. The CDR3 region has the DNA TGTGCCTGGAAAGACCGGCTGGCCCTCTCGAATCAGCCCCAGCATTTT.

The V and J genes are TRBV30 and TRBJ1-2, with D uncertain. V lost 0 bases, J lost 8 bases, and 16 bases lay in between. Germline V CDR1 and CDR2: GTSNPN, SVGIG (reference sequence). CDR3 length: 14 amino acids. CDR3: CAWSVLSGLGGYTF. The CDR3 DNA reads as TGTGCCTGGAGTGTTTTAAGCGGGCTCGGCGGCTACACCTTC.

The chain employs TRBV5-1 and TRBJ2-7, with 12 nucleotides matching TRBD1. The germline V gene encodes CDR1 SGHRS and CDR2 YFSETQ. CDR3 length: 17 residues. V lost 2 bases to trimming and J lost 4 bases; unmatched junction nucleotides: 10. CDR3 sequence (DNA): TGCGCCAGCAGCTTTGGGACAGGGGGCGTTTTTAAGTACGAGCAGTACTTC. Translating it yields CASSFGTGGVFKYEQYF. Supplemented by reference TRBV5-1 and TRBJ2-7, the full variable domain reads KAGVTQTPRYLIKTRGQQVTLSCSPISGHRSVSWYQQTPGQGLQFLFEYFSETQRNKGNFPGRFSGRQFSNSRSEMNVSTLELGDSALYLCASSFGTGGVFKYEQYFGPGTRLTVT.

V gene TRBV28 combines with J gene TRBJ2-7; D is tentatively TRBD1 or TRBD2 (5 bases each). From germline, CDR1 is MDHEN and CDR2 SYDVKM. The CDR3 contains 12 residues. Deletions cut 7 bases from V and 5 bases from J, with 12 bases between. The chain's CDR3 is CASTWGTNEQYF. The CDR3 region has the DNA TGTGCCAGCACTTGGGGGACGAACGAGCAGTACTTC. The full variable domain, in which reference TRBV28 and TRBJ2-7 provide the parts outside the CDR3, is DVKVTQSSRYLVKRTGEKVFLECVQDMDHENMFWYRQDPGLGLRLIYFSYDVKMKEKGDIPEGYSVSREKKERFSLILESASTNQTSMYLCASTWGTNEQYFGPGTRLTVT.

J is TRBJ1-2 and V is TRBV10-3; D is perhaps TRBD1 (5 bases). This CDR3 is built from 13 residues. The V gene's germline CDR1 is ENHRY and CDR2 SYGVKD. Trimming left V 1 base short and J 5 bases short, with 8 bases between. The CDR3 sequence: CAISEFGGYGYTF. The CDR3 DNA reads TGTGCCATCAGTGAGTTTGGGGGTTATGGCTACACCTTC.

This clone was counted between two and nine times. The V and J genes are TRBV4-1 and TRBJ2-7; D is unclear. With 1 base removed from V and 4 bases from J, the gap between germline ends came to 11 bases. The CDR3 covers 14 residues. The germline V gene encodes CDR1 MGHRA and CDR2 YSYEKL. In nucleotides, the CDR3 is TGCGCCAGCAGCCAAGGTGGACCCTCGTACGAGCAGTACTTC. It codes for CASSQGGPSYEQYF.

The sample holds one count of this clone. The CDR3 sequence: CSVRTGYNEQFF. In DNA, the CDR3 is TGCAGCGTACGGACTGGTTACAATGAGCAGTTCTTC. The chain recombines TRBV29-1 with TRBJ2-1, with D perhaps matching TRBD2 (5 bases). The germline gives CDR1 SQVTM, CDR2 ANQGSEA. This CDR3 is 12 amino acids long. V was clipped by 6 bases and J by 4 bases, with 10 bases between them.

The chain joins TRBV5-1 to TRBJ1-1; the D is unclear. The length of the CDR3 is 14 residues. Trimming cost V 0 bases and J 5 bases, with 11 bases left between them. CDR1 and CDR2 from the germline V gene are SGHRS and YFSETQ. The DNA for the CDR3 is TGCGCCAGCAGCTTGGCGGGTCTTGGGACTGAAGCTTTCTTT. Translation: CASSLAGLGTEAFF.

This sequence joins TRBV7-3 and TRBJ2-1; D is ambiguous. The CDR3 has 13 residues. Germline CDR1 reads SGHTA; CDR2 reads FQGTGA. V was cut by 4 bases and J by 7 bases, with 11 bases left in between. DNA of the CDR3: TGTGCCAGCAGCTCCGGGCCCGCGAATGAGCAGTTCTTC. As protein: CASSSGPANEQFF.

In its sample, this clone was seen once. The chain has TRBV7-2 and TRBJ2-7; 8 positions match TRBD2. J was trimmed by 4 bases and V by 4 bases; bases with no gene match: 9. The CDR3 has 15 amino acids. Germline CDR1 and CDR2: SGHTA and FQGNSA. The CDR3 coding sequence is TGTGCCAGCAGCTCTGGCCCTAGCGGGTCTTACGAGCAGTACTTC. It yields the protein CASSSGPSGSYEQYF.

The gene calls are TRBV29-1 and TRBJ1-1, with D perhaps matching TRBD1 (5 bases). The V and J ends lost 7 bases and 1 base respectively, with 13 bases between them. CDR1 SQVTM and CDR2 ANQGSEA come from the germline V gene. This CDR3 spans 13 amino acids. CDR3 region: CSAHRSPNTEAFF. CDR3 coding DNA: TGCAGCGCCCACAGGTCACCGAACACTGAAGCTTTCTTT.

This chain links TRBV12-5 with TRBJ2-3; D is ambiguous. CDR1 is LGHNT, CDR2 FRNRAP, per germline. V lost 6 bases to trimming and J lost 1 base, with 8 bases between them. There are 13 residues in the CDR3. For the CDR3, the DNA is TGTGCTAGTGGATCAACTGGCACAGATACGCAGTATTTT. This gives the protein CASGSTGTDTQYF.

The chain joins TRBV30 to TRBJ1-1; D perhaps matches TRBD1 (5 bases). This CDR3 comprises 14 residues. The ends were cut back, 1 base at V and 7 bases at J, with 16 bases in the middle. Germline loops: CDR1 GTSNPN, CDR2 SVGIG (reference sequence). DNA for the CDR3: TGTGCCTGGAGTGCACGCCTGAGAGACAGTGAAGCTTTCTTT. Its translation is CAWSARLRDSEAFF.

This chain joins TRBV27 and TRBJ1-5, with a tentative D call TRBD1 (5 bases). The V end was cut by 3 bases, the J end by 1 base, with 10 bases between. The CDR3 runs to 15 residues. CDR1 is MNHEY, CDR2 SMNVEV, per germline (reference sequence). This CDR3 is CASSFQGLSNQPQHF. The DNA for the CDR3 is TGTGCCAGCAGTTTCCAGGGTTTAAGCAATCAGCCCCAGCATTTT.

This chain connects TRBV4-2 to TRBJ2-7, with D unclear. The germline gives CDR1 LGHNA, CDR2 YNFKEQ. Trimming removed 1 base at V and 3 bases at J, with 10 bases between. The CDR3 has 14 residues. The CDR3 protein is CASSQGADLYEQYF. The CDR3 DNA sequence: TGTGCCAGCAGCCAAGGGGCGGACCTCTACGAGCAGTACTTC.

The chain carries TRBV30 and TRBJ2-7; 9 bases are shared with TRBD2. CDR1 is GTSNPN and CDR2 is SVGIG in the germline V gene (reference sequence). The CDR3 contains 14 residues. The ends lost 1 base at V and 6 bases at J; junction bases unmatched: 7. The CDR3, as DNA: TGTGCCTGGAGTGGTGGACTAGCGACGATCGAGCAGTACTTC. Translated: CAWSGGLATIEQYF.

The rearrangement uses TRBV12-1 and TRBJ2-7; the table names TRBD2, a call not compared with the DNA. TRBV12-1 is an annotated pseudogene. The CDR3 loop spans 13 amino acids. CDR3 loop: CASDLAGAYEQYF. The CDR3 region has the DNA TGTGCCAGCGACTTAGCGGGGGCCTACGAGCAGTACTTC.

This rearrangement joins TRBV11-1 to TRBJ2-1; no clear D gene. The CDR3 length is 14 residues. Between the trimmed V and J ends, which lost 5 bases and 5 bases, there was a span of 13 bases. Germline CDR1 and CDR2: SGHAT and FQDESV (reference sequence). Here the CDR3 DNA reads TGTGCCAGCAGCCCCAGGTGGGATCACAATGAGCAGTTCTTC. Protein sequence: CASSPRWDHNEQFF.

The rearrangement joins TRBV4-1 to TRBJ1-5; D is undetermined. Germline V CDR1 and CDR2: MGHRA, YSYEKL. The CDR3 extends over 18 amino acids. V lost 1 base to trimming and J lost 1 base, with 17 bases between them. CDR3 nucleotide sequence: TGCGCCAGCAGCCAAGTGTGGATTCCCCTCAGGAGCAATCAGCCCCAGCATTTT. Its translation: CASSQVWIPLRSNQPQHF.

This chain joins TRBV7-2 and TRBJ2-5, with D uncertain. The V gene lost 1 base and the J gene lost 1 base, with 7 bases spanning the gap. CDR1 and CDR2 from the germline V gene are SGHTA and FQGNSA. The CDR3 is made up of 14 amino acids. CDR3 residues: CASSLGLGQETQYF. CDR3 nucleotide sequence: TGTGCCAGCAGCTTAGGTCTGGGCCAAGAGACCCAGTACTTC.

This sequence joins TRBV5-6 and TRBJ2-7, with TRBD1 matching 9 bases. V was clipped by 3 bases and J by 3 bases; unmatched bases: 10. Germline V lookup: CDR1 SGHDT, CDR2 YYEEEE. The CDR3 sequence is 16 residues long. Here the CDR3 reads CASSWRRTGAGYEQYF. The CDR3 DNA follows: TGTGCCAGCAGCTGGCGAAGGACAGGGGCGGGCTACGAGCAGTACTTC.

This clone was seen a few times. This chain joins TRBV28 and TRBJ1-4, with 8 bases lining up with TRBD1. Germline CDR1 reads MDHEN; CDR2 reads SYDVKM. CDR3 length: 17 amino acids. With 5 bases clipped from V and 8 bases from J, the junction kept 16 bases outside the gene matches. The CDR3 is CASSQGALRVGREKLFF. The CDR3 nucleotides are TGTGCCAGCAGTCAGGGGGCGTTGAGGGTCGGGAGGGAAAAACTGTTTTTT.

This rearrangement joins TRBV7-2 to TRBJ2-1; D is possibly TRBD2 (6 bases). The ends were cut back, 1 base at V and 3 bases at J, with 10 bases in the middle. Germline CDR1 reads SGHTA; CDR2 reads FQGNSA. This CDR3 is built from 15 residues. This CDR3 reads CASSLGRGYYNEQFF. For the CDR3, the DNA is TGTGCCAGCAGCTTAGGGCGGGGCTACTACAATGAGCAGTTCTTC.

The rearrangement uses TRBV6-5 and TRBJ2-7; D call uncertain. Germline lookup yields CDR1 MNHEY and CDR2 SVGAGI. The CDR3 is 13 residues long. Trimming removed 1 base at V and 0 bases at J, with 4 bases between. Here the CDR3 reads CASSYYSSYEQYF. CDR3 sequence (DNA): TGTGCCAGCAGTTACTATTCCTCCTACGAGCAGTACTTC.

This clone occurred a few times. The chain carries TRBV5-1 and TRBJ2-6, with D unclear. V lost 0 bases and J lost 0, with 10 bases in between. The CDR3 loop spans 17 amino acids. Germline V gene sequence: CDR1 SGHRS, CDR2 YFSETQ. The CDR3 sequence: CASSLGGQASGANVLTF. DNA for the CDR3: TGCGCCAGCAGCTTGGGGGGTCAGGCCTCTGGGGCCAACGTCCTGACTTTC. Full variable domain (remainder filled in from reference TRBV5-1 and TRBJ2-6): KAGVTQTPRYLIKTRGQQVTLSCSPISGHRSVSWYQQTPGQGLQFLFEYFSETQRNKGNFPGRFSGRQFSNSRSEMNVSTLELGDSALYLCASSLGGQASGANVLTFGAGSRLTVL.

V usage is TRBV7-2 and J usage is TRBJ2-1; TRBD2 matches at 10 bases. Per the germline V gene, CDR1 is SGHTA and CDR2 is FQGNSA. This CDR3 has 16 amino acids. The ends lost 5 bases at V and 8 bases at J; junction bases unmatched: 12. The CDR3 sequence is CASSTRAGGPPHEQFF. DNA of the CDR3: TGTGCCAGCAGCACCCGAGCGGGGGGGCCCCCCCATGAGCAGTTCTTC.

V gene TRBV6-1 combines with J gene TRBJ2-5; TRBD1 is a possible D gene (6 bases). Germline CDR1 and CDR2: MNHNS and SASEGT. The CDR3 loop spans 15 amino acids. V lost 5 bases to trimming and J lost 1 base, with 14 bases between them. The CDR3 coding sequence is TGTGCCAGCAGTATTTCGCAGGGGATCCAAGAGACCCAGTACTTC. Amino acid sequence: CASSISQGIQETQYF.

This chain links TRBV9 with TRBJ2-3; weak D call: TRBD1 (6 bases). Germline CDR1 reads SGDLS; CDR2 reads YYNGEE. Trimming took off 4 bases at V and 1 base at J, with 13 bases between the two ends. The CDR3 extends over 15 amino acids. The CDR3 loop reads CASSLGGVGTDTQYF. DNA of the CDR3: TGTGCCAGCAGCTTAGGGGGAGTGGGCACAGATACGCAGTATTTT.

The chain combines TRBV7-8 with TRBJ2-1, with TRBD1 as a possible D gene (5 bases). V shed 2 bases and J shed 5 bases, with 10 bases lying between them. Germline V lookup: CDR1 SGHVS, CDR2 FQNEAQ. CDR3 length: 14 residues. The CDR3 loop reads CASSLQGANNEQFF. CDR3 sequence (DNA): TGTGCCAGCAGCTTACAAGGGGCGAACAATGAGCAGTTCTTC.

This clone was counted only a few times. The V gene is TRBV7-2, the J gene TRBJ1-5, with D tentatively TRBD1 (5 bases). Germline lookup yields CDR1 SGHTA and CDR2 FQGNSA. V was clipped by 1 base and J by 6 bases, with 10 bases between them. CDR3 length: 14 amino acids. CDR3 in amino acids: CASSLVGAGQPQHF. As DNA, the CDR3 is TGTGCCAGCAGCTTAGTCGGGGCAGGTCAGCCCCAGCATTTT.